Listed below are T cell receptor beta chains from one sample, sequenced in a study of persistence of HIV-infected CD4 T cells. The antigens for these receptors are not known. This table comes from immunoSEQ multiplex PCR, and its TCRdb copy is limited to in-frame clones, with some not included. Among about 64,000 clones listed, less than 85% were seen once. The material was CD4+ T cells sorted from PBMCs after 18-hour stimulation, obtained from a patient who received antiretroviral therapy. The receptors stem from an adult man with HIV who was CMV-seropositive. CDR3s include the opening cysteine and the closing phenylalanine or tryptophan. A D gene is named only where the DNA matches it firmly. Only some rows state a clone size, as once, few, many or a class for expanded clones.

>-|TRBJ1-1|few|TRBV2
CASSALSRNTEAFF
TGTGCCAGCAGTGCGCTATCAAGGAACACTGAAGCTTTCTTT
>-|TRBJ1-5|-|TRBV2
CASSGGARGNQPQHF
TGTGCCAGCAGTGGTGGGGCTAGGGGCAATCAGCCCCAGCATTTT
>TRBD1|TRBJ2-7|few|TRBV6-5
CASKTGTGVYEQYF
TGTGCCAGCAAAACCGGGACAGGGGTATACGAGCAGTACTTC
>-|TRBJ2-3|-|TRBV21-1
CASSKNQGQARDTQYF
TGTGCCAGCAGCAAAAATCAGGGACAGGCCCGGGATACGCAGTATTTT
>TRBD1|TRBJ1-5|-|TRBV6-1
CASSEVRQGPRQPQHF
TGTGCCAGCAGTGAAGTACGACAGGGCCCACGACAGCCCCAGCATTTT
>TRBD1|TRBJ1-5|-|TRBV27
CASSPKEGGPRRIAAQHF
TGTGCCAGCAGCCCTAAAGAAGGGGGCCCGAGGAGGATCGCGGCCCAGCATTTT
>-|TRBJ1-1|-|TRBV5-8
CASSSTQSKSLYTEAFF
TGTGCCAGCAGCTCGACCCAATCTAAGTCTTTATACACTGAAGCTTTCTTT
>-|TRBJ2-1|-|TRBV7-7
CASSAGVGPYNEQFF
TGTGCCAGCAGTGCAGGGGTGGGCCCCTACAATGAGCAGTTCTTC
>-|TRBJ1-1|-|TRBV12-3/TRBV12-4
CASSRENTEAFF
TGTGCCAGCAGTAGGGAGAACACTGAAGCTTTCTTT
>-|TRBJ1-5|-|TRBV6-5
CASSRLGQPQHF
TGTGCCAGCAGCCGTTTGGGTCAGCCCCAGCATTTT
>-|TRBJ1-1|-|TRBV7-3
CASSPGLLAEDEAFF
TGTGCCAGCAGCCCTGGTCTTTTAGCGGAGGATGAAGCTTTCTTT
>-|TRBJ2-2|-|TRBV19
CASTQRRRGWGTGELFF
TGTGCCAGTACCCAGAGAAGGAGGGGATGGGGCACCGGGGAGCTGTTTTTT
>-|TRBJ2-3|once|TRBV9
CASSPQSGGPVTQYF
TGTGCCAGCAGCCCGCAGTCGGGGGGCCCCGTTACGCAGTATTTT